This T cell receptor (beta chain) was recovered during a study of shared clonotypes between healthy human individuals. In the naive CD8 group, cells lacked CD45RO and were positively selected for CCR7, so terminally differentiated effector memory CD45RA+ cells were left out. Profiling relied on immunoSEQ multiplex PCR, and the TCRdb table lists in-frame clones only, not all of them. This sample carries around 2.1 million clones, 90% to 95% of them seen once, and the ten largest clones take over 1.5%. Per germline, CDR1 MDHEN and CDR2 SYDVKM. The V end was cut by 4 bases, the J end by 5 bases, with 26 bases between. The CDR3 sequence is 18 residues long.

Sequenced material: naive CD8+ T cells from PBMCs. The V call is TRBV28, the J call TRBJ1-2; TRBD1 might be the D (5 bases). The clonotype was recovered from a man aged 18 to 35 in good health. Some clones in this sample may be carry-over from other donors' samples. In DNA, the CDR3 is TGTGCCAGCAGTTCCCAACCGCTTTGGAGGGGAAAGGAGTATGGCTACACCTTC. The encoded protein is CASSSQPLWRGKEYGYTF.